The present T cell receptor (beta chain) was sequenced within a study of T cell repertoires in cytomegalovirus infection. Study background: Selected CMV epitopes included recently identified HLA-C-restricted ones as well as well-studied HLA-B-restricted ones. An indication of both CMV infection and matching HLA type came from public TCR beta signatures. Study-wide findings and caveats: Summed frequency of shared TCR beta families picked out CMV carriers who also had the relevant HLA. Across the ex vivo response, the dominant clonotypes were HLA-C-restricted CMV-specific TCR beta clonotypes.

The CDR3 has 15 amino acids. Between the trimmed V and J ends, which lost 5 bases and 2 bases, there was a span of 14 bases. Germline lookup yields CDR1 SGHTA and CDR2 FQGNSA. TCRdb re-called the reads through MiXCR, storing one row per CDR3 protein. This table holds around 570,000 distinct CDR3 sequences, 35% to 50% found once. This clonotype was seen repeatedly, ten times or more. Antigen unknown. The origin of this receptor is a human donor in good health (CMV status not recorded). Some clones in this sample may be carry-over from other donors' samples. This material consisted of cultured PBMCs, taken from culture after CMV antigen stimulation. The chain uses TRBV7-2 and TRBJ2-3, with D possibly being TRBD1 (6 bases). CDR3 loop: CASSPGQIFTDTQYF. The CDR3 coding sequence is TGTGCCAGCAGCCCTGGACAGATTTTCACAGATACGCAGTATTTT.